Presented here are 20 T cell receptor beta chains from one specimen sequenced in a study of blood T cell repertoires in COVID-19. This table comes from immunoSEQ multiplex PCR, and its TCRdb copy is limited to in-frame clones, with some not included. Of about 140,000 clones in the sample, approximately 84% were seen once. Specimen: PBMCs or T cells enriched from blood (not recorded which). The receptors were gathered from a woman in her late teens or twenties who had been exposed to COVID-19.

The chain recombines TRBV7-8 with TRBJ1-5, with TRBD1 matching 8 bases. The CDR3 is made up of 14 amino acids. With V trimmed by 4 bases and J by 7 bases, 6 bases remained unmatched. Germline V lookup: CDR1 SGHVS, CDR2 FQNEAQ. The DNA for the CDR3 is TGTGCCAGCAGCTCCATGACAGGGGCCCAGCCCCAGCATTTT. It encodes CASSSMTGAQPQHF.

The chain carries TRBV10-3 and TRBJ2-7, with 13 bases matching TRBD2. The CDR3 has 16 residues. The germline V gene has CDR1 ENHRY and CDR2 SYGVKD. V trimming: 0 bases; J trimming: 3 bases; junction bases outside the gene matches: 2. The CDR3 region has the DNA TGTGCCATCAGTGAGTCGGGGACTAGCGGGAACTACGAGCAGTACTTC. It encodes CAISESGTSGNYEQYF.

The chain recombines TRBV7-9 with TRBJ1-1; a possible D gene is TRBD1 (5 bases). Trimming cost V 5 bases and J 4 bases, with 20 bases left between them. This CDR3 has 16 amino acids. In germline, CDR1 is SEHNR, CDR2 FQNEAQ (reference sequence). CDR3 protein: CASSPRTGGEVTEAFF. Here the CDR3 DNA reads TGTGCCAGCAGCCCACGTACTGGGGGGGAGGTCACTGAAGCTTTCTTT.

The chain joins TRBV7-3 to TRBJ2-7; D might be TRBD1 (6 bases). Trimming took 5 bases from V and 4 from J, leaving 12 bases between them. The CDR3 extends over 13 amino acids. The germline CDR1 and CDR2 sequences are SGHTA and FQGTGA. The CDR3 DNA is TGTGCCAGCAGCCCCGGGACAAGTTACGAGCAGTACTTC. The encoded protein is CASSPGTSYEQYF.

The chain has TRBV19 and TRBJ1-1, with 7 bases matching TRBD1. With 5 bases clipped from V and 8 bases from J, the junction kept 5 bases outside the gene matches. This CDR3 is 12 amino acids long. The germline CDR1 and CDR2 sequences are LNHDA and SQIVND (reference sequence). CDR3 amino acids: CASSSRQGEAFF. The DNA for the CDR3 is TGTGCCAGTAGTTCCAGACAGGGCGAAGCTTTCTTT.

V and J are TRBV7-9 and TRBJ2-4; D is perhaps TRBD1 (5 bases). Germline CDR1 is SEHNR and CDR2 is FQNEAQ (reference sequence). The V end lost 1 base, the J end lost 2 bases, and 9 bases lay between the germline ends. The CDR3 has 15 amino acids. Here the CDR3 DNA reads TGTGCCAGCAGCTTAGGTAGGGGTCCCAAAAACATTCAGTACTTC. Protein: CASSLGRGPKNIQYF.

A single count supports this clone. V and J are TRBV2 and TRBJ1-3; TRBD1 is a possible D gene (5 bases). The length of the CDR3 is 14 residues. From germline, CDR1 is SNHLY and CDR2 FYNNEI. The V end was cut by 6 bases, the J end by 0 bases, with 9 bases between. The CDR3, as DNA: TGTGCCAGCAGGAGACAGAGCTCTGGAAACACCATATATTTT. Residues: CASRRQSSGNTIYF.

V and J are TRBV5-6 and TRBJ2-7; the match to TRBD2 covers 7 bases. The CDR3 runs to 16 residues. V gave up 3 bases and J gave up 5 bases; unmatched junction bases: 14. The germline V gene encodes CDR1 SGHDT and CDR2 YYEEEE. CDR3: CASSSLGGGRFHEQYF. The DNA for the CDR3 is TGTGCCAGCAGCTCGCTCGGGGGAGGGCGGTTCCACGAGCAGTACTTC.

This clone was counted a single time. This rearrangement joins TRBV20-1 to TRBJ2-7; possible D gene TRBD2, 7 bases. The CDR3 length is 19 residues. Trimming stripped 3 bases from V and 3 bases from J, with 30 bases between. CDR1 DFQATT and CDR2 SNEGSKA come from the germline V gene (reference sequence). The CDR3 coding sequence is TGCAGTGCTAGTGAGGAGATGGGGGCCGCTAGCGGCACGGACTACGAGCAGTACTTC. This gives the protein CSASEEMGAASGTDYEQYF.

This chain connects TRBV12-3 or TRBV12-4 to TRBJ2-1, with D possibly being TRBD2 (5 bases). The length of the CDR3 is 11 residues. Trimming removed 6 bases at V and 11 bases at J, with 11 bases between. Here the CDR3 reads CASRTRGQQFF. CDR3 nucleotide sequence: TGTGCCAGCAGGACTCGGGGTCAGCAGTTCTTC.

CDR3 sequence: CASSLHRARGLNTEAFF. The CDR3 DNA reads as TGTGCCAGCAGTTTGCACAGAGCCAGGGGATTGAACACTGAAGCTTTCTTT. The chain has TRBV28 and TRBJ1-1; possible D gene TRBD1, 6 bases. Germline V gene data show CDR1 as MDHEN and CDR2 as SYDVKM. This CDR3 is built from 17 residues. The V end lost 3 bases, the J end lost 0 bases, and 17 bases lay between the germline ends.

The gene calls are TRBV6-2 or TRBV6-3 and TRBJ1-2; D gene unclear. Germline CDR1 MNHEY, CDR2 SVGEGT. V lost 2 bases and J lost 8, with 15 bases in between. The CDR3 is 14 amino acids. The CDR3 protein is CASSYVTRALGYTF. As DNA, the CDR3 is TGTGCCAGCAGTTACGTGACGCGGGCCCTAGGCTACACCTTC.

The rearrangement joins TRBV29-1 to TRBJ1-4; possible D gene TRBD1, 6 bases. The CDR3 is 13 residues long. From germline, CDR1 is SQVTM and CDR2 ANQGSEA. Trimming cost V 6 bases and J 5 bases, with 13 bases left between them. CDR3 DNA: TGCAGCGTCGTAAAGGGGACAAATGAAAAACTGTTTTTT. Encoded protein: CSVVKGTNEKLFF.

V gene TRBV2 combines with J gene TRBJ2-7, with D unresolved. Between the trimmed V and J ends, which lost 5 bases and 7 bases, there was a span of 9 bases. CDR3 length: 11 amino acids. Per the germline V gene, CDR1 is SNHLY and CDR2 is FYNNEI. The DNA of the CDR3 is TGTGCCAGCAGTCCCGTGAGGGAGCAGTACTTC. Translated: CASSPVREQYF.

This sequence joins TRBV3-1 (or the pseudogene TRBV3-2) and TRBJ2-7; D may be TRBD2 (6 bases). The CDR3 is 17 amino acids. CDR1 is LGHDT and CDR2 is YNNKEL in the germline V gene (reference sequence). The V end lost 4 bases, the J end lost 7 bases, and 26 bases lay between the germline ends. Here the CDR3 reads CASSPSLSSASAGEQYF. The CDR3 bases are TGTGCCAGCAGCCCCTCACTCTCTAGCGCCAGCGCTGGGGAGCAGTACTTC.

This rearrangement joins TRBV4-3 to TRBJ2-7, with 11 nucleotides matching TRBD2. The CDR3 has 17 residues. Germline-derived CDR1 and CDR2 are LGHNA and YSLEER. Losses at the gene ends were 0 bases for V and 3 bases for J; bases not matched to a gene: 7. The CDR3 reads CASSQDTGTSGFYEQYF. The CDR3 region has the DNA TGCGCCAGCAGCCAAGATACCGGGACTAGCGGCTTCTACGAGCAGTACTTC.

The V call is TRBV7-8, the J call TRBJ1-6, with 9 bases identical to TRBD1. Trimming took 5 bases from V and 18 from J; bases not matched to a gene: 14. The germline V gene encodes CDR1 SGHVS and CDR2 FQNEAQ. This CDR3 contains 14 residues. The CDR3 nucleotides read TGTGCCAGCAGCCATGGACAGGGGAAAATTCCTAACCACTTT. The encoded protein is CASSHGQGKIPNHF.

This clone has a handful of counts. This chain uses TRBV2 with TRBJ2-7; a possible D gene is TRBD1 (6 bases). Trimming stripped 7 bases from V and 0 bases from J, with 10 bases between. The CDR3 spans 13 residues. Germline CDR1 is SNHLY and CDR2 is FYNNEI. For the CDR3, the DNA is TGTGCCAGCACCTCGGACAGCTCCTACGAGCAGTACTTC. This sequence encodes CASTSDSSYEQYF.

The gene calls are TRBV7-9 and TRBJ1-1; 7 nucleotides align to TRBD1. The V gene end was trimmed by 5 bases and the J gene end by 3 bases; junction bases not matched to a gene: 9. CDR3 length: 15 amino acids. The germline CDR1 and CDR2 sequences are SEHNR and FQNEAQ (reference sequence). As DNA, the CDR3 is TGTGCCAGCAGCAACTACAGGGGCTCGCACACTGAAGCTTTCTTT. It translates to CASSNYRGSHTEAFF.

In its sample, this clone was seen a few times. The chain couples TRBV6-5 to TRBJ2-7; 7 positions match TRBD1. Germline CDR1 MNHEY, CDR2 SVGAGI. V was pared by 0 bases and J by 5 bases, with 7 bases of the junction left unmatched. This CDR3 comprises 15 residues. CDR3 protein: CASSYSRGPGNEQYF. Here the CDR3 DNA reads TGTGCCAGCAGTTACTCGAGGGGGCCGGGGAACGAGCAGTACTTC.